This entry describes one TCR beta chain. Its antigen is not identified. This CDR3 has 16 amino acids. From germline, CDR1 is SGHVS and CDR2 FQNEAQ. J gave up 4 bases and V 5 bases, and 13 bases lay outside the gene matches. This sample was taken from a study of T cell responses to AZD1222 COVID-19 vaccine. The study's findings and limits: Baseline seropositivity occurred in only a handful of AZD1222 recipients. The peak T cell response came first, and repertoires were sampled only after it. The donor group comprised mostly white British people and more females; the analysis possibly underestimated clonal diversity.

The data were produced by immunoSEQ multiplex PCR, yet TCRdb's version contains in-frame clones alone and is incomplete. There are 120,000 or so clones in the sample; approximately 80% occur only once, and roughly a quarter lies in the top ten. The origin of this receptor is an adult who received the AZD1222 COVID-19 vaccine. The chain combines TRBV7-8 with TRBJ1-2; TRBD1 matches at 7 bases. This sample comprised peripheral blood, obtained 28 days after the second AZD1222 dose. CDR3 sequence: CASSQGEKGPLYGYTF. CDR3 coding DNA: TGTGCCAGCAGCCAGGGGGAGAAGGGGCCCCTCTATGGCTACACCTTC. Full variable domain (missing parts from reference TRBV7-8 and TRBJ1-2): GAGVSQSPRYKVAKRGQDVALRCDPISGHVSLFWYQQALGQGPEFLTYFQNEAQLDKSGLPSDRFFAERPEGSVSTLKIQRTQQEDSAVYLCASSQGEKGPLYGYTFGSGTRLTVV.